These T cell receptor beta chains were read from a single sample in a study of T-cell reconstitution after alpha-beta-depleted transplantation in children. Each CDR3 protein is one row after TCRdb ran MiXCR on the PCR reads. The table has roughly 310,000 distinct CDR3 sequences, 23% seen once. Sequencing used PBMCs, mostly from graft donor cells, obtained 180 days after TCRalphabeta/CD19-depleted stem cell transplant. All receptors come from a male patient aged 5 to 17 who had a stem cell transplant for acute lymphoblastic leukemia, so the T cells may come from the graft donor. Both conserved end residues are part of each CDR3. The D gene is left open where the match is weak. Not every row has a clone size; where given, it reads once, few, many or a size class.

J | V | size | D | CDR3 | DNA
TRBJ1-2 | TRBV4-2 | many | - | CASSQGSWNYGYTF | TGTGCCAGCAGCCAGGGCAGCTGGAACTATGGCTACACCTTC
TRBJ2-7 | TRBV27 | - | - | CASIGGMLYEQYF | TGTGCCAGCATTGGCGGGATGCTCTACGAGCAGTACTTC
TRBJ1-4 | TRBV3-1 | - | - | CASSRGLYNEKLFF | TGTGCCAGCAGCCGAGGCCTTTATAATGAAAAACTGTTTTTT
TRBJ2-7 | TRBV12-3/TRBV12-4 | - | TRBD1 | CASSHRDRGGEQYF | TGTGCCAGCAGTCACCGGGACAGGGGGGGAGAGCAGTACTTC
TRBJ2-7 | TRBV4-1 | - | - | CASSQPDGRYEQYF | TGCGCCAGCAGCCAACCGGACGGTCGCTACGAGCAGTACTTC
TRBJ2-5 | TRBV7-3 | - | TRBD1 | CASSSPGQGAETQYF | TGTGCCAGCAGCTCCCCGGGACAGGGCGCAGAGACCCAGTACTTC
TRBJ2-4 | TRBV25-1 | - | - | CASSEFGLTAKNIQYF | TGTGCCAGCAGTGAATTCGGACTTACAGCCAAAAACATTCAGTACTTC
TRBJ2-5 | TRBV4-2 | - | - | CASSQDSGTQYF | TGTGCCAGCAGCCAAGATTCGGGGACCCAGTACTTC
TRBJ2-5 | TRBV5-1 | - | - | CASSSAGEIQETQYF | TGCGCCAGCAGCTCCGCAGGGGAAATCCAAGAGACCCAGTACTTC
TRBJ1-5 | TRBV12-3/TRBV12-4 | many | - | CASSFRSGWEQPQHF | TGTGCCAGCAGTTTTAGGTCGGGTTGGGAGCAGCCCCAGCATTTT